This T cell receptor beta chain was sequenced for a study of blood T cell repertoires in COVID-19. In the original workflow: Estimation of nucleated cell counts relied on the amplification of reference gene primers. Profiled with immunoSEQ multiplex PCR; TCRdb holds only in-frame clones, not every one. V and J calls and clone size come straight from that table; D and trimming were deduced from the DNA. The sample records under 350,000 clones, approximately 89% being singletons. V was trimmed by 0 bases and J by 11 bases, leaving 13 bases between them. This CDR3 spans 13 amino acids. Germline V lookup: CDR1 MNHEY, CDR2 SVGAGI.

This clonotype was obtained from a woman aged 25 to 39 with COVID-19, enrolled during active disease. This rearrangement joins TRBV6-5 to TRBJ1-1, with no clear D. Sequencing was carried out using peripheral blood. In nucleotides, the CDR3 is TGTGCCAGCAGTTACTCTTATGGGAGAACGGCTTTCTTT. Residues: CASSYSYGRTAFF.